The T cell receptor beta chain described here comes from a study of T cell clonality in common variable immunodeficiency. TCRdb's copy holds only in-frame clones and misses some; the assay was immunoSEQ multiplex PCR. The sample is made up of 50,000 to 60,000 clones, none counted only once. The sample holds many counts of this clone. Its antigen remains unidentified. An end of the junction does not agree with germline; a read error may underlie this. The CDR3 end is not reached by the read, which stops 3 residues before it; the germline J gene fills it in. Each donor provided about 5 to 9 ml of heparinized whole blood. Study observations and caveats: Compared with healthy controls, CVID subjects showed increased TCRbeta clonality, mostly in about a third. In common variable immunodeficiency, TCR beta chains reportedly carried fewer deletions and N-nucleotide insertions. Shared TCRbeta clones were fewer between CVID subjects than controls.

The CDR3 covers 18 residues. The germline gives CDR1 KGHSH, CDR2 LQKENI. The TCR comes from a person between 18 and 75 years old in good health. The V call is TRBV18, the J call TRBJ1-3, with 8 bases matching TRBD1. Material: peripheral blood mononuclear cells. The sequenced part of the CDR3 DNA is TGTGTCAGCTCAGCCCGATCGACAGGGGCTACCTCTGGAAACACC. Its translation is CVSSARSTGATSGNT. The CDR3 reads in full as CVSSARSTGATSGNTIYF.